This T cell receptor beta chain emerged from a study of blood T cell repertoires in COVID-19. V lost 7 bases, J lost 7 bases, and 7 bases stayed unmatched. The CDR3 is made up of 15 amino acids. CDR1 is MGHDK and CDR2 is SYGVNS in the germline V gene. Two consecutive negative NP/OP PCR tests, clearance, or resolved symptoms defined Cohort 3 recovery. Libraries were prepared by immunoSEQ multiplex PCR; TCRdb keeps only in-frame clonotypes and omits some of them. The sample has about 430,000 clones; around 89% are singletons. The sequence came from a man younger than 45 who had recovered from COVID-19. Sequencing used PBMCs or T cells enriched from blood (not recorded which). The chain uses TRBV25-1 and TRBJ2-1; 13 nucleotides line up with TRBD2. Written as DNA, the CDR3 is TGTGCCAGCACTGGGACTAGCGGGATAGTGAATGAGCAGTTCTTC. Amino acid sequence: CASTGTSGIVNEQFF.